This T cell receptor beta chain was captured by sequencing in a study of monozygotic twins with inflammatory bowel disease. Whole blood supplied total RNA, and T cells were not sorted. The CDR3 loop spans 13 amino acids. In germline, CDR1 is SGHRS, CDR2 YFSETQ. Study-wide points: Whereas healthy co-twins had higher TCRbeta diversity (inverse Simpson), IBD patients had lower diversity. The data did not back a single strong IBD-associated clonotype or signal.

Per TCR library, roughly 3,600 ng of total RNA was used. For each CDR3 protein, TCRdb gives one entry from its re-call of the 5' RACE reads, without DNA. This table lists about 160,000 distinct CDR3 sequences. Regarding this clonotype: The antigen is unknown.

The chain links TRBV5-1 to TRBJ1-5; the D call from TCRdb, TRBD1, cannot be confirmed without DNA. What was sequenced was blood. This clonotype originated in a human donor with ulcerative colitis or Crohn's disease, or a healthy co-twin of an affected twin (not recorded which). The CDR3 here is CASSLDRGQPQHF.